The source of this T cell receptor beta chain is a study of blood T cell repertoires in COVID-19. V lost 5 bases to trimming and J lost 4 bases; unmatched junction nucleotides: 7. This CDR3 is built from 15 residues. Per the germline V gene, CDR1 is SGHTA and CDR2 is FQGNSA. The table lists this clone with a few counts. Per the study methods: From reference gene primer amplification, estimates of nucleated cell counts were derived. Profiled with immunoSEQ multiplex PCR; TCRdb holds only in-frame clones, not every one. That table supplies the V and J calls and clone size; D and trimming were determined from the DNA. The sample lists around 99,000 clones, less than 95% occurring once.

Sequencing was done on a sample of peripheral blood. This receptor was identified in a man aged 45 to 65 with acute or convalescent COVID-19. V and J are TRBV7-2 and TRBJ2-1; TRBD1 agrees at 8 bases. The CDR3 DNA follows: TGTGCCAGCAGCCTCGGACAGGGAAAGTACAATGAGCAGTTCTTC. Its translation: CASSLGQGKYNEQFF.